The T cell receptor (beta chain) under discussion was sequenced for a study of cytomegalovirus exposure and HLA in healthy donors. This clone was seen a single time. Amplification used 60 Vbeta primers and 13 Jbeta primers. Data came from immunoSEQ multiplex PCR; TCRdb stores just in-frame clones and leaves some out. The sample gives about 82,000 clones, approximately 74% of which show up once; about 9% is in the top ten. The V gene lost 2 bases and the J gene lost 2 bases, with 11 bases spanning the gap. Germline lookup yields CDR1 SNHLY and CDR2 FYNNEI. The CDR3 contains 15 residues. The sequence was obtained from a man aged 40-50 years in good health and CMV-seropositive. V and J are TRBV2 and TRBJ2-3, with D possibly being TRBD1 (5 bases). Source material: PBMCs. This CDR3 is CASSETGLYTDTQYF. The CDR3, as DNA: TGTGCCAGCAGTGAAACAGGCCTTTACACAGATACGCAGTATTTT.